Below are 11 T cell receptor beta chains sequenced from a single sample in a study of blood T cell repertoires in COVID-19. Only in-frame clones appear in the TCRdb table, and some are missing; sequencing was by immunoSEQ multiplex PCR. The table has around 100,000 clones, about nine tenths seen once; the top ten hold over 4.5%. Sequenced input: peripheral blood. The receptors were gathered from a man aged 50-59 years with acute or convalescent COVID-19.

This chain joins TRBV15 and TRBJ1-1, with unresolved D. The CDR3 runs 12 residues. V lost 0 bases and J 12 bases, leaving 11 bases between the germline ends. CDR1 is LNHNV, CDR2 YYDKDF, per germline (reference sequence). This chain's CDR3 is CATSRETPATFF. DNA for the CDR3: TGTGCCACCAGCAGAGAGACACCTGCCACTTTCTTT.

The V and J genes are TRBV6-5 and TRBJ2-7; D perhaps matches TRBD2 (6 bases). CDR3 size: 13 residues. Germline CDR1 MNHEY, CDR2 SVGAGI. The V end lost 8 bases, the J end lost 5 bases, and 16 bases lay between the germline ends. Written as DNA, the CDR3 is TGTGCCAGCGGGGGAAGGGGCGGGGACGAGCAGTACTTC. Residues: CASGGRGGDEQYF.

The chain links TRBV6-5 to TRBJ2-1; 8 bases line up with TRBD1. Germline CDR1 is MNHEY and CDR2 is SVGAGI. CDR3 length equals 15 residues. The V and J ends lost 5 bases and 4 bases, in that order; junction bases with no gene match: 7. In nucleotides, the CDR3 is TGTGCCAGCAGTACCCGGACAGGGAGTTACAATGAGCAGTTCTTC. This encodes CASSTRTGSYNEQFF.

This clone was counted a single time. This chain uses TRBV11-2 with TRBJ2-7; D is uncertain. V lost 4 bases and J lost 7, with 14 bases in between. This CDR3 has 13 amino acids. CDR1 SGHAT and CDR2 FQNNGV come from the germline V gene. For the CDR3, the DNA is TGTGCCAGCAGCTCTGAGGTGGCGTGGGAGCAGTACTTC. This sequence encodes CASSSEVAWEQYF.

V gene TRBV7-6 combines with J gene TRBJ2-1; 13 bases are shared with TRBD2. V dropped 4 bases and J dropped 2; count of bases not matched to a gene: 2. The CDR3 sequence is 16 residues long. Germline loops: CDR1 SGHVS, CDR2 FNYEAQ. CDR3 residues: CASSSGLAGAYNEQFF. CDR3 nucleotides: TGTGCCAGCAGCTCCGGACTAGCGGGGGCCTACAATGAGCAGTTCTTC.

The chain recombines TRBV5-8 with TRBJ1-2; 7 bases map to TRBD1. In germline, CDR1 is SGHTS, CDR2 YDEGEE. With 4 bases clipped from V and 5 bases from J, the junction kept 5 bases outside the gene matches. The CDR3 runs 13 residues. The CDR3 DNA follows: TGTGCCAGCAGCCCCGACAGGGCATATGGCTACACCTTC. Translation: CASSPDRAYGYTF.

To note about this clone: An end of the junction does not agree with germline; a read error may underlie this. The rearrangement uses TRBV5-4 and TRBJ1-1, with D perhaps TRBD1 (6 bases). Per the germline V gene, CDR1 is SGHNT and CDR2 is YYREEE (reference sequence). The CDR3 runs to 14 residues. CDR3 DNA sequence: TGTGCCGGCAGCCTCCCGGAGGGGGAGGGTGAAGCTTTCTTT. Its protein product is CAGSLPEGEGEAFF.

This clone was seen a handful of times. The rearrangement links TRBV19 to TRBJ1-5; tentatively, D is TRBD1 (6 bases). CDR1 and CDR2 (germline): LNHDA, SQIVND (reference sequence). Trimming pared 2 bases from V and 8 bases from J, leaving 10 bases between. This CDR3 has 13 residues. The CDR3 DNA is TGTGCCAGTAGTATAACAGGGATGGAGCCCCAGCATTTT. Protein sequence: CASSITGMEPQHF. Based on the CDR3 plus reference TRBV19 and TRBJ1-5, the full variable domain is DGGITQSPKYLFRKEGQNVTLSCEQNLNHDAMYWYRQDPGQGLRLIYYSQIVNDFQKGDIAEGYSVSREKKESFPLTVTSAQKNPTAFYLCASSITGMEPQHFGDGTRLSIL.

This chain connects TRBV2 to TRBJ1-5; D is ambiguous. CDR3 length equals 14 residues. The germline V gene encodes CDR1 SNHLY and CDR2 FYNNEI. Trimming took 3 bases from V and 3 from J, leaving 9 bases between them. The CDR3 bases are TGTGCCAGCAGTGAGTTAGTGTCCAATCAGCCCCAGCATTTT. Its translation: CASSELVSNQPQHF. The complete variable domain, with remaining parts taken from reference TRBV2 and TRBJ1-5, reads EPEVTQTPSHQVTQMGQEVILRCVPISNHLYFYWYRQILGQKVEFLVSFYNNEISEKSEIFDDQFSVERPDGSNFTLKIRSTKLEDSAMYFCASSELVSNQPQHFGDGTRLSIL.

This sequence joins TRBV30 and TRBJ2-3; 13 bases line up with TRBD2. V was clipped by 5 bases and J by 2 bases; unmatched bases: 1. This CDR3 has 14 residues. Germline CDR1 and CDR2: GTSNPN and SVGIG (reference sequence). CDR3 region: CAWGLAGDTDTQYF. In nucleotides, the CDR3 is TGTGCCTGGGGACTAGCGGGAGACACAGATACGCAGTATTTT.

The chain carries TRBV7-8 and TRBJ2-7; 9 positions match TRBD1. The CDR3 consists of 16 residues. Unmatched junction bases numbered 10, after V lost 4 bases and J lost 3 bases. Germline lookup yields CDR1 SGHVS and CDR2 FQNEAQ. CDR3 bases: TGTGCCAGCAGCTACACAGGGGGCTCAAACATCTACGAGCAGTACTTC. This encodes CASSYTGGSNIYEQYF.